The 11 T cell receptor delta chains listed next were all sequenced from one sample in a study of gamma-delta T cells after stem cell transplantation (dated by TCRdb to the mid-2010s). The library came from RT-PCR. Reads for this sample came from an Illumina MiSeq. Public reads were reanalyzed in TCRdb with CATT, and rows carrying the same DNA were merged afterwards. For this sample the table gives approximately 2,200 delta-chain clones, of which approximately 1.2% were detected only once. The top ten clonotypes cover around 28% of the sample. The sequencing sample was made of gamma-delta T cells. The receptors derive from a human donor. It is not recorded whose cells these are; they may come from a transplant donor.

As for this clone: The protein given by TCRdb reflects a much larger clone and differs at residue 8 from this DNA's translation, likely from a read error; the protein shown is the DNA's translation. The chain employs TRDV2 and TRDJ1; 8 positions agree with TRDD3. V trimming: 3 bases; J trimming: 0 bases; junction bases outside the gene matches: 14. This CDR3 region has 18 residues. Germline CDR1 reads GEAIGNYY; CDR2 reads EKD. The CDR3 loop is CACDPLGGTLPHTDKLIF. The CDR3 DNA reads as TGTGCCTGTGACCCACTGGGGGGTACCCTCCCACACACCGATAAACTCATCTTT.

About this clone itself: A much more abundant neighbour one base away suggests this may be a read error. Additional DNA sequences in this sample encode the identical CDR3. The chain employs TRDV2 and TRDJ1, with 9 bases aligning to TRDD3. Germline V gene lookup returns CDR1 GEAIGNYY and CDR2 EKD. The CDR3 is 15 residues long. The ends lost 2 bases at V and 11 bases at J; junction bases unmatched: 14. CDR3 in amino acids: CACDRVGDTTGTLIF. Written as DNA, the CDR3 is TGTGCCTGTGACAGGGTCGGGGATACGACGGGAACTCTCATCTTT.

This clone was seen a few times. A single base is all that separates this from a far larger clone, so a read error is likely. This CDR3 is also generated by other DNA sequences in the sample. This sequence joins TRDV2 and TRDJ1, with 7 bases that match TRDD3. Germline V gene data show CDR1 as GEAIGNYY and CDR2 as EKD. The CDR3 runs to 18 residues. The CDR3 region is CACDTVGTGVHPTDKLIF. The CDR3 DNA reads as TGTGCCTGCGACACCGTGGGAACTGGGGTACACCCCACCGATAAACTCATCTTT.

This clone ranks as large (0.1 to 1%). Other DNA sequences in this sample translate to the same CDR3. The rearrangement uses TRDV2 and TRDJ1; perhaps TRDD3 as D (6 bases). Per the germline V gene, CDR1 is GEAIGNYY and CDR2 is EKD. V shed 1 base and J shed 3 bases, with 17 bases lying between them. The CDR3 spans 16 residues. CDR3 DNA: TGTGCCTGTGACACTGTGGGGATCCCGTCGGCCGATAAACTCATCTTT. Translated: CACDTVGIPSADKLIF.

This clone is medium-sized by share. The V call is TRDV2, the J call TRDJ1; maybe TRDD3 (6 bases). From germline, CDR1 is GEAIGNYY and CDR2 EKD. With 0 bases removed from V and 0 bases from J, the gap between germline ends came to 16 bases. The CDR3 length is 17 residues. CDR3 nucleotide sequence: TGTGCCTGTGACACCCTTGGTGGGGGGTTGTACACCGATAAACTCATCTTT. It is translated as CACDTLGGGLYTDKLIF.

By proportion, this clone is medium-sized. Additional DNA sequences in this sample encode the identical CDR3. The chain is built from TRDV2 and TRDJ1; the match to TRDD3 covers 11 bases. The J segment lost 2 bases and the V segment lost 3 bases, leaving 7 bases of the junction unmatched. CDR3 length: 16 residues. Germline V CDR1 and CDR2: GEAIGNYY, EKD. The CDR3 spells CACDFVGDTGTDKLIF. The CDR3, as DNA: TGTGCCTGTGACTTCGTGGGGGATACGGGGACCGATAAACTCATCTTT.

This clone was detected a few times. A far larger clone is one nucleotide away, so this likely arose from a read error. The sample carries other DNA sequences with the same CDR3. DNA for the CDR3: TGTGCCTGTCAACCCCTGAGGGGAACTGGGGGCCAATCGTACACCGATAAACTCATCTTT. It yields the protein CACQPLRGTGGQSYTDKLIF. This chain connects TRDV2 to TRDJ1; 8 nucleotides line up with TRDD3. V trimming: 6 bases; J trimming: 0 bases; junction bases outside the gene matches: 23. Germline values: CDR1 GEAIGNYY, CDR2 EKD. This CDR3 has 20 residues.

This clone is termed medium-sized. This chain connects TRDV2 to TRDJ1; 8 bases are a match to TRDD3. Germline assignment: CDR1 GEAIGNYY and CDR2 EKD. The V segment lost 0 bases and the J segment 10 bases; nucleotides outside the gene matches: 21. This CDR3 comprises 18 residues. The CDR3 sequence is CACDTVGRVGDPRRGLIF. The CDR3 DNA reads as TGTGCCTGTGACACCGTTGGCAGGGTGGGGGATCCCCGGAGAGGACTCATCTTT.

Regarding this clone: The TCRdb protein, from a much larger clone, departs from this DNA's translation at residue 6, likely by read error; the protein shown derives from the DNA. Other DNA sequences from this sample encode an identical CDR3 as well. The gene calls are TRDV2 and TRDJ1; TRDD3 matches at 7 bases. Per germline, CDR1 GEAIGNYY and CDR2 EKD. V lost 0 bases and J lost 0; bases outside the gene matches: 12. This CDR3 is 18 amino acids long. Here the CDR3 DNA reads TGTGCCTGTGACACCATAGCAACTGGGGACCCATACACCGATAAACTCATCTTT. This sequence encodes CACDTIATGDPYTDKLIF.

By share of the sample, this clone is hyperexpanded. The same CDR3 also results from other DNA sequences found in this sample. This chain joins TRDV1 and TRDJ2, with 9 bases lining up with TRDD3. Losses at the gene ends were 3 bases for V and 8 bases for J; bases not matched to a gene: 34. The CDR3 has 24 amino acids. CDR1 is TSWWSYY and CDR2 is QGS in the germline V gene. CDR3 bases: TGTGCTCTTGGGGACCCCTGCCTTCGGACGGCGGTCTGGGGGATTTGCCCGGGACGCGCACAACTCTTCTTT. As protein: CALGDPCLRTAVWGICPGRAQLFF.

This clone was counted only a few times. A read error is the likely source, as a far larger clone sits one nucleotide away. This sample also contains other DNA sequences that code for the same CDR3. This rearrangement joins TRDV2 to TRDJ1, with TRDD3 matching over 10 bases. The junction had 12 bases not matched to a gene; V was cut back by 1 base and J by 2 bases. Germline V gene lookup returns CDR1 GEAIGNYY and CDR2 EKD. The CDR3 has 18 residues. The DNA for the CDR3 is TGTGCCTGTGACACACTGGGGGATCCCGAAACAAATACCGATAAACTCATCTTT. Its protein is CACDTLGDPETNTDKLIF.